Following are 4 T cell receptor beta chains from one sample sequenced in a study of blood T cell repertoires in COVID-19. Clones were sequenced by immunoSEQ multiplex PCR, and TCRdb holds only the in-frame ones, with some missing. This table has more than 200,000 clones, around 85% appearing once. Sequenced material: peripheral blood. The receptors shown here come from a woman aged 50 to 60 with acute or convalescent COVID-19.

V usage is TRBV7-2 and J usage is TRBJ2-1, with 9 positions matching TRBD2. J was trimmed by 2 bases and V by 3 bases; bases with no gene match: 2. The germline CDR1 and CDR2 sequences are SGHTA and FQGNSA. The CDR3 has 15 residues. The CDR3 region is CASSFSGSTYNEQFF. As DNA, the CDR3 is TGTGCCAGCAGCTTTAGCGGGAGCACCTACAATGAGCAGTTCTTC.

This clone was detected a few times. The V and J genes are TRBV2 and TRBJ2-1, with 8 positions matching TRBD2. This CDR3 contains 16 residues. Trimming removed 4 bases from V and 5 bases from J; junction bases left unmatched: 10. CDR1 and CDR2 from the germline V gene are SNHLY and FYNNEI. The DNA for the CDR3 is TGTGCCAGCAGTGTGACCGGGAGGGCCTCTAACAATGAGCAGTTCTTC. This sequence encodes CASSVTGRASNNEQFF.

This chain links TRBV2 with TRBJ2-1; 7 positions match TRBD1. The germline CDR1 and CDR2 sequences are SNHLY and FYNNEI. Trimming took 4 bases from V and 0 from J; bases not matched to a gene: 3. This CDR3 comprises 15 residues. The CDR3 loop is CASSAGQASYNEQFF. DNA of the CDR3: TGTGCCAGCAGTGCCGGACAGGCCTCCTACAATGAGCAGTTCTTC. Filled out from reference TRBV2 and TRBJ2-1, the complete variable domain reads EPEVTQTPSHQVTQMGQEVILRCVPISNHLYFYWYRQILGQKVEFLVSFYNNEISEKSEIFDDQFSVERPDGSNFTLKIRSTKLEDSAMYFCASSAGQASYNEQFFGPGTRLTVL.

The rearrangement joins TRBV7-2 to TRBJ1-5; D is possibly TRBD1 (5 bases). The CDR3 runs 13 residues. V lost 2 bases, J lost 11 bases, and 13 bases lay in between. Per germline, CDR1 SGHTA and CDR2 FQGNSA. Here the CDR3 DNA reads TGTGCCAGCAGCTTATGGGGGGGTACGGCCCAGCATTTT. Encoded protein: CASSLWGGTAQHF.